Below are 16 T cell receptor beta chains sequenced from a single sample in a study of blood T cell repertoires in COVID-19. Measured with immunoSEQ multiplex PCR; TCRdb has only the in-frame clones, and not every one. The sample contains over 250,000 clones, about nine tenths of which appear only once. What was sequenced was peripheral blood. The receptors derive from a man aged 45-60 years with acute or convalescent COVID-19.

The chain links TRBV27 to TRBJ2-3; no clear D gene. Between the trimmed V and J ends, which lost 6 bases and 4 bases, there was a span of 8 bases. The CDR3 has 12 residues. The germline V gene has CDR1 MNHEY and CDR2 SMNVEV (reference sequence). The CDR3 nucleotides read TGTGCCAGCAGCCGTGCGGCAGATACGCAGTATTTT. This sequence encodes CASSRAADTQYF.

The chain uses TRBV2 and TRBJ1-6, with 8 bases aligning to TRBD1. Germline values: CDR1 SNHLY, CDR2 FYNNEI. There are 14 residues in the CDR3. Trimming at V came to 11 bases and at J to 10 bases, leaving 13 bases not matched to a gene. The CDR3 is CAARQDRVGSPLHF. DNA of the CDR3: TGTGCCGCAAGGCAGGACAGGGTCGGCTCACCCCTCCACTTT.

This rearrangement joins TRBV19 to TRBJ1-5, with unresolved D. The CDR3 runs 15 residues. The ends were cut back, 3 bases at V and 6 bases at J, with 15 bases in the middle. Germline V lookup: CDR1 LNHDA, CDR2 SQIVND (reference sequence). The CDR3 spells CASSMVVRGAQPQHF. CDR3 sequence (DNA): TGTGCCAGTAGTATGGTGGTCAGAGGTGCTCAGCCCCAGCATTTT.

This sequence joins TRBV7-2 and TRBJ1-2; no firm D call. Germline V CDR1 and CDR2: SGHTA, FQGNSA. This CDR3 is 14 amino acids long. The V end was cut by 2 bases, the J end by 0 bases, with 7 bases between. The CDR3 protein is CASSLYVANYGYTF. In DNA, the CDR3 is TGTGCCAGCAGCTTATACGTAGCTAACTATGGCTACACCTTC.

The chain is built from TRBV5-4 and TRBJ2-2, with 13 bases fitting TRBD2. The germline gives CDR1 SGHNT, CDR2 YYREEE (reference sequence). The junction had 6 bases not matched to a gene; V was cut back by 0 bases and J by 4 bases. CDR3 length: 18 amino acids. CDR3 nucleotides: TGTGCCAGCAGCTTGGGGCCGACTAGCGGGGGGCTCACCGGGGAGCTGTTTTTT. The encoded protein is CASSLGPTSGGLTGELFF.

The chain recombines TRBV5-1 with TRBJ1-4; D gene ambiguous. CDR3 length: 12 residues. With 4 bases removed from V and 7 bases from J, the gap between germline ends came to 8 bases. The germline V gene encodes CDR1 SGHRS and CDR2 YFSETQ. The CDR3 region is CASSLGSEKLFF. The CDR3 DNA reads TGCGCCAGCAGCCTCGGTAGTGAAAAACTGTTTTTT.

The J gene is TRBJ1-1, the V gene TRBV9; D unclear. V shed 0 bases and J shed 4 bases, with 10 bases lying between them. Germline V lookup: CDR1 SGDLS, CDR2 YYNGEE. This CDR3 spans 14 amino acids. CDR3: CASSVVGLSTEAFF. The CDR3 DNA sequence: TGTGCCAGCAGCGTAGTCGGTTTGTCCACTGAAGCTTTCTTT.

The chain carries TRBV12-5 and TRBJ2-7; the D is unclear. CDR1 is LGHNT and CDR2 is FRNRAP in the germline V gene. This CDR3 spans 15 amino acids. Trimming shortened V by 5 bases and J by 2 bases, and 16 bases separated the two germline ends. The DNA for the CDR3 is TGTGCTAGTGGTGCCGACTGGGTCCCTACCTACGAGCAGTACTTC. Translating it yields CASGADWVPTYEQYF.

Note on this clone: The junction does not match germline at one end; this may be a read error. This chain uses TRBV7-7 with TRBJ2-7; TRBD1 aligns across 8 bases. Germline assignment: CDR1 SSHAT and CDR2 FNYEAQ (reference sequence). CDR3 length: 15 amino acids. The CDR3 DNA is TGTGCTAGCAGCCCCGGACAGGGTTCTAGGTACGAGCAGTACTTC. Its protein is CASSPGQGSRYEQYF.

V usage is TRBV27 and J usage is TRBJ2-3; perhaps TRBD1 as D (6 bases). The CDR3 contains 14 residues. The V end lost 3 bases, the J end lost 2 bases, and 9 bases lay between the germline ends. Germline V gene lookup returns CDR1 MNHEY and CDR2 SMNVEV (reference sequence). The CDR3, as DNA: TGTGCCAGCAGTTTTAGGACAGTCACAGATACGCAGTATTTT. Amino acids: CASSFRTVTDTQYF.

This clone was detected only a few times. The chain has TRBV7-9 and TRBJ1-4; D not resolved. CDR3 size: 15 residues. The germline V gene encodes CDR1 SEHNR and CDR2 FQNEAQ (reference sequence). V dropped 0 bases and J dropped 8 bases, with 13 bases sitting between them. The chain's CDR3 is CASSLAPGIGEKLFF. CDR3 DNA sequence: TGTGCCAGCAGCTTAGCGCCGGGGATAGGAGAAAAACTGTTTTTT.

This clone occurred once. The chain recombines TRBV6-5 with TRBJ2-7; TRBD1 aligns across 12 bases. After removal of 6 bases from V and 5 bases from J, the junction contained 8 bases not matched to a gene. The germline gives CDR1 MNHEY, CDR2 SVGAGI. The CDR3 has 15 amino acids. CDR3 region: CASSRGTGGPNEQYF. In DNA form, the CDR3 reads TGTGCCAGCAGCCGCGGGACAGGGGGCCCTAACGAGCAGTACTTC.

The rearrangement uses TRBV5-1 and TRBJ2-5, with D unresolved. V was cut by 1 base and J by 5 bases, with 6 bases left in between. Germline loops: CDR1 SGHRS, CDR2 YFSETQ. This CDR3 is built from 12 residues. The DNA of the CDR3 is TGCGCCAGCAGCTTGAGCGAGGAGACCCAGTACTTC. Translation: CASSLSEETQYF.

This clone was detected only a few times. The genes are TRBV5-6 and TRBJ2-6, with D tentatively TRBD2 (6 bases). Germline CDR1 SGHDT, CDR2 YYEEEE. The CDR3 runs 16 residues. The V and J ends lost 1 base and 2 bases respectively, with 10 bases between them. In DNA, the CDR3 is TGTGCCAGCAGCTTGCCCCCGGGAGCTGGGGCCAACGTCCTGACTTTC. Amino acid sequence: CASSLPPGAGANVLTF.

The gene calls are TRBV11-2 and TRBJ1-3; possibly TRBD1 for D (5 bases). Germline CDR1 SGHAT, CDR2 FQNNGV. Trimming took 1 base from V and 0 from J, leaving 10 bases between them. CDR3 size: 16 residues. This chain's CDR3 is CASSLGGSNSGNTIYF. In DNA form, the CDR3 reads TGTGCCAGCAGCTTAGGGGGCAGCAACTCTGGAAACACCATATATTTT.

This chain joins TRBV13 and TRBJ2-1, with D possibly being TRBD1 (5 bases). This CDR3 contains 14 residues. CDR1 is PRHDT and CDR2 is FYEKMQ in the germline V gene (reference sequence). V was clipped by 5 bases and J by 4 bases, with 12 bases between them. CDR3 sequence: CASSPRTRYNEQFF. For the CDR3, the DNA is TGTGCCAGCAGCCCCCGGACAAGATACAATGAGCAGTTCTTC. The whole variable domain, remainder taken from reference TRBV13 and TRBJ2-1, is AAGVIQSPRHLIKEKRETATLKCYPIPRHDTVYWYQQGPGQDPQFLISFYEKMQSDKGSIPDRFSAQQFSDYHSELNMSSLELGDSALYFCASSPRTRYNEQFFGPGTRLTVL.